This T cell receptor (beta chain) was found in a study of shared clonotypes between healthy human individuals. Study context: Donors had three CD4 naive, three CD4 memory, two CD8 naive and one CD8 memory plate apiece.

The study's findings and limits: Clonotype sharing levels among donors were expected to vary with sequencing depth. Rarefaction analysis demonstrated incomplete sorted-subset sequencing notwithstanding large depth.

For this clone: Its antigen remains unknown.

Between the trimmed V and J ends, which lost 1 base and 6 bases, there was a span of 8 bases. The CDR3 extends over 13 amino acids. Germline CDR1 reads MNHNS; CDR2 reads SASEGT. Repertoires were generated with immunoSEQ multiplex PCR, while TCRdb's copy carries only in-frame clones and drops some. Here the sample spans around 2,000,000 clones, 85% to 95% being singletons. The chain uses TRBV6-1 and TRBJ2-3; no firm D call. This TCR was recovered from a man aged 18 to 35 in good health. Sample: naive CD4+ T cells sorted from blood. Subset: CD45RA+ positively selected. The CDR3 is CASSEGLRDTQYF. Here the CDR3 DNA reads TGTGCCAGCAGTGAAGGGCTTCGGGATACGCAGTATTTT.